There are a few counts of the clone carrying this TCR beta chain. Its antigen remains unknown. These data originate in a study of regulatory T cells in long-lasting Graves disease. Whole-study results and caveats: Possibly, too few samples lowered accuracy. Patients with persistent disease shared some 2,500 public clonotypes, outpacing the roughly 1,000 shared by new patients.

The CDR3 has 14 residues. Trimming took 7 bases from V and 2 from J; bases not matched to a gene: 8. The germline CDR1 and CDR2 sequences are SQVTM and ANQGSEA. Relying on iRepertoire HTBI primers and Arm-PCR of CDR3 regions, the team built TCR beta libraries. TCRdb re-analysed the multiplex PCR reads in MiXCR, keeping a single row per CDR3 protein. The profile shows approximately 400,000 distinct CDR3 sequences, around a sixth of them singletons. The time point denotes: newly diagnosed GD, antithyroid drugs for less than 3 months. The authors made the TCR library using RNA they extracted from PBMCs. Specimen: peripheral blood mononuclear cells (PBMCs), collected at new diagnosis, from a patient treated with antithyroid drugs. The chain employs TRBV29-1 and TRBJ2-1; 7 bases map to TRBD2. The sequence was obtained from a female donor with Graves disease. As DNA, the CDR3 is TGCAGCGCTGGCGGGGGAGACGCCTACAATGAGCAGTTCTTC. It yields the protein CSAGGGDAYNEQFF.